The 8 T cell receptor beta chains below come from one sample, sequenced in a study of shared clonotypes between healthy human individuals (dated by TCRdb to the early 2020s). Library prep was done by the immunoSEQ multiplex PCR assay. The source is immuneACCESS, and TCRdb retained only in-frame sequences with V and J called. Part of the clones is not carried over; for the studies checked, unresolved V genes explain less than half of this, and the remainder is unexplained. Counted in this sample were roughly 1.5 million clones; approximately 98% of them appeared once. 0.4% to 0.55% of the sample comes from the top ten. The source material was naive CD4+ T cells sorted from blood. Explained via the paper, the cell subset or site label denotes: CD45RA+ positively selected. The origin of the receptors is a man aged 25 to 40 in good health.

The V and J genes are TRBV28 and TRBJ2-7; D possibly uses TRBD1 or TRBD2 (6 bases each). The CDR3 extends over 14 amino acids. The germline gives CDR1 MDHEN, CDR2 SYDVKM. The V end was cut by 7 bases, the J end by 6 bases, with 19 bases between. DNA for the CDR3: TGTGCCAGCATCTCCTCTGGGGGGCCCCGCGAGCAGTACTTC. Protein: CASISSGGPREQYF.

The sample holds one count of this clone. Relative to the germline gene, one junction end is altered; a read error may explain this. The V and J genes are TRBV27 and TRBJ2-7, with 8 nucleotides matching TRBD1. This CDR3 has 16 amino acids. In germline, CDR1 is MNHEY, CDR2 SMNVEV (reference sequence). The CDR3 loop is CASSRTGPRGSHEQYF. Written as DNA, the CDR3 is TGTGCCAGCAGTCGGACAGGGCCCCGAGGCTCCCACGAGCAGTACTTC.

On this clone: Other DNA sequences in this specimen translate into the identical CDR3. The rearrangement joins TRBV18 to TRBJ1-1; possibly TRBD1 for D (5 bases). CDR1 and CDR2 (germline): KGHSH, LQKENI. V lost 6 bases to trimming and J lost 2 bases, with 10 bases between them. The CDR3 is 13 amino acids. The chain's CDR3 is CASSPQGNTEAFF. The CDR3 coding sequence is TGTGCCAGCTCGCCCCAGGGTAACACTGAAGCTTTCTTT.

The J gene is TRBJ1-2, the V gene TRBV5-1; D is uncertain. With 0 bases removed from V and 4 bases from J, the gap between germline ends came to 10 bases. The germline CDR1 and CDR2 sequences are SGHRS and YFSETQ. This CDR3 has 14 residues. CDR3: CASSLGDGPYGYTF. The CDR3 nucleotides are TGCGCCAGCAGCTTGGGTGACGGTCCCTATGGCTACACCTTC.

The chain recombines TRBV27 with TRBJ2-1; D is perhaps TRBD2 (5 bases). CDR3 length equals 14 residues. V shed 1 base and J shed 10 bases, with 14 bases lying between them. Per the germline V gene, CDR1 is MNHEY and CDR2 is SMNVEV (reference sequence). CDR3 nucleotides: TGTGCCAGCAGTTTATTTTTTAGGCGGGCAGAGCAGTTCTTC. This gives the protein CASSLFFRRAEQFF.

The rearrangement joins TRBV9 to TRBJ2-3; 8 bases map to TRBD1. This CDR3 is 15 amino acids long. The J segment lost 2 bases and the V segment lost 4 bases, leaving 6 bases of the junction unmatched. Germline CDR1 and CDR2: SGDLS and YYNGEE. In DNA, the CDR3 is TGTGCCAGCAGCTCGAACAGGGGGGCCACAGATACGCAGTATTTT. Translation gives CASSSNRGATDTQYF.

V and J are TRBV5-1 and TRBJ2-7; a possible D gene is TRBD1 (6 bases). Trimming took off 4 bases at V and 2 bases at J, with 10 bases between the two ends. There are 13 residues in the CDR3. Germline V CDR1 and CDR2: SGHRS, YFSETQ. The CDR3 sequence: CASSQTGPYEQYF. In DNA form, the CDR3 reads TGCGCCAGCAGCCAGACAGGCCCCTACGAGCAGTACTTC.

The V gene is TRBV27, the J gene TRBJ2-5, with 7 bases fitting TRBD1. V gave up 4 bases and J gave up 1 base; unmatched junction bases: 3. The CDR3 sequence is 14 residues long. CDR1 and CDR2 from the germline V gene are MNHEY and SMNVEV (reference sequence). The CDR3 coding sequence is TGTGCCAGCAGTTCCGGGACAGTCCAAGAGACCCAGTACTTC. Its translation is CASSSGTVQETQYF.